This T cell receptor beta chain was sequenced for a study of cytomegalovirus exposure and HLA in healthy donors. The study, taken as a whole, reports: Sequencing likely caused a cluster of highly shared sequence variants.

The study ran its PCR with 60 Vbeta and 13 Jbeta primers. The protocol was immunoSEQ multiplex PCR, while the TCRdb copy is restricted to in-frame clones and leaves out a portion. The sample includes 90,000 to 120,000 clones, 55% to 65% of them seen just once. This clone was recorded a few times. No antigen is known for it. Unmatched junction bases numbered 5, after V lost 5 bases and J lost 7 bases. Germline assignment: CDR1 ENHRY and CDR2 SYGVKD. The CDR3 has 15 amino acids. The sequence was collected from a man younger than 40 in good health and CMV-seropositive. The chain carries TRBV10-3 and TRBJ2-1; TRBD2 aligns across 13 bases. Material for sequencing was PBMCs. CDR3 coding DNA: TGTGCCATCAGTTCAACTAGCGGGGGGGGTAATGAGCAGTTCTTC. Its protein product is CAISSTSGGGNEQFF.